This passage covers 25 T cell receptor beta chains from one sample sequenced in a study of cytomegalovirus exposure and HLA in healthy donors. A multiplex PCR was run with 60 Vbeta primers and 13 Jbeta primers. Repertoires were generated with immunoSEQ multiplex PCR, while TCRdb's copy carries only in-frame clones and drops some. The table records around 150,000 clones, about two thirds of them present only once. Sequenced input: PBMCs. The receptors originated from a woman between 18 and 29 years old in good health and CMV-seropositive.

CDR3 nucleotide sequence: TGTGCCACCAGCAGCCGGACTAGCGGCACCTACGAGCAGTACTTC. Its translation: CATSSRTSGTYEQYF. The rearrangement links TRBV15 to TRBJ2-7; TRBD2 agrees at 10 bases. CDR3 length: 15 amino acids. V shed 3 bases, J shed 2 bases, and the junction held 4 bases outside the gene matches. The germline V gene encodes CDR1 LNHNV and CDR2 YYDKDF (reference sequence). The full variable domain, in which reference TRBV15 and TRBJ2-7 provide the parts outside the CDR3, is DAMVIQNPRYQVTQFGKPVTLSCSQTLNHNVMYWYQQKSSQAPKLLFHYYDKDFNNEADTPDNFQSRRPNTSFCFLDIRSPGLGDTAMYLCATSSRTSGTYEQYFGPGTRLTVT.

The rearrangement links TRBV6-5 to TRBJ1-3; D gene unclear. Trimming stripped 0 bases from V and 2 bases from J, with 8 bases between. Germline V gene data show CDR1 as MNHEY and CDR2 as SVGAGI. This CDR3 spans 15 amino acids. The CDR3 loop is CASSYSRPPGNTIYF. The CDR3 region has the DNA TGTGCCAGCAGTTACTCGAGGCCTCCTGGAAACACCATATATTTT.

The rearrangement joins TRBV14 to TRBJ2-3; 9 nucleotides line up with TRBD2. The CDR3 spans 13 residues. Losses at the gene ends were 4 bases for V and 7 bases for J; bases not matched to a gene: 3. Germline V gene sequence: CDR1 SGHDN, CDR2 FVKESK. The CDR3 loop reads CASSLSGGYTQYF. CDR3 coding DNA: TGTGCCAGCAGCCTTAGCGGGGGTTATACGCAGTATTTT.

Turning to this clone: One end of the junction varies from germline; a read error may be responsible. This rearrangement joins TRBV7-2 to TRBJ2-5; 10 bases fit TRBD2. The germline CDR1 and CDR2 sequences are SGHTA and FQGNSA. CDR3 length equals 13 residues. The DNA of the CDR3 is TGTGCCAGCCGGCTAGCGGGGGAAGAGACCCAGCACTTC. Translated, it gives CASRLAGEETQHF.

The chain links TRBV9 to TRBJ1-1; D might be TRBD1 (5 bases). Trimming left V 4 bases short and J 5 bases short, with 18 bases between. The CDR3 is 15 residues long. CDR1 SGDLS and CDR2 YYNGEE come from the germline V gene. This CDR3 is CASSRVPGGDTEAFF. In nucleotides, the CDR3 is TGTGCCAGCAGCCGGGTACCGGGAGGGGATACTGAAGCTTTCTTT.

J is TRBJ1-5 and V is TRBV5-4; D is possibly TRBD1 (5 bases). Germline V gene sequence: CDR1 SGHNT, CDR2 YYREEE (reference sequence). The CDR3 covers 13 residues. Trimming took off 2 bases at V and 6 bases at J, with 9 bases between the two ends. For the CDR3, the DNA is TGTGCCAGCAGCTTTGGGGGGGGTCAGCCCCAGCATTTT. Encoded protein: CASSFGGGQPQHF.

The chain links TRBV7-2 to TRBJ2-1, with D possibly being TRBD2 (6 bases). In germline, CDR1 is SGHTA, CDR2 FQGNSA. With 6 bases removed from V and 8 bases from J, the gap between germline ends came to 17 bases. The CDR3 contains 14 residues. CDR3 in DNA: TGTGCCAGCAGACTTCTCGGGAGTCGAGATGAGCAGTTCTTC. It encodes CASRLLGSRDEQFF.

The chain combines TRBV18 with TRBJ2-1, with TRBD2 matching over 11 bases. V was clipped by 2 bases and J by 0 bases; unmatched bases: 3. The V gene's germline CDR1 is KGHSH and CDR2 LQKENI. This CDR3 is 17 amino acids long. The CDR3 DNA reads TGTGCCAGCTCACCAGGGACTAGCGGACGCTCCTACAATGAGCAGTTCTTC. It yields the protein CASSPGTSGRSYNEQFF.

The chain uses TRBV9 and TRBJ2-2, with TRBD2 identical over 8 bases. Losses at the gene ends were 0 bases for V and 6 bases for J; bases not matched to a gene: 7. The CDR3 has 16 residues. The V gene's germline CDR1 is SGDLS and CDR2 YYNGEE. DNA for the CDR3: TGTGCCAGCAGCGTAGTCCCAGCGGGGGCCCCCGGGGAGCTGTTTTTT. Translation: CASSVVPAGAPGELFF.

The CDR3 sequence is CATSRDEDSVPLRSYEQYF. The CDR3 coding sequence is TGTGCCACCAGCAGAGATGAGGATTCAGTCCCCCTTAGGTCCTACGAGCAGTACTTC. V gene TRBV15 combines with J gene TRBJ2-7; D call uncertain. The CDR3 runs 19 residues. The germline gives CDR1 LNHNV, CDR2 YYDKDF (reference sequence). Trimming cost V 0 bases and J 1 base, with 22 bases left between them.

This clone has a single count. The chain uses TRBV28 and TRBJ1-3; D call uncertain. V was trimmed by 7 bases and J by 0 bases, leaving 7 bases between them. The CDR3 is 13 amino acids. From germline, CDR1 is MDHEN and CDR2 SYDVKM. The CDR3 protein is CASTSFSGNTIYF. The CDR3, as DNA: TGTGCCAGCACCTCTTTCTCTGGAAACACCATATATTTT.

The chain recombines TRBV1 with TRBJ2-3; the table's D gene call, TRBD2, was not cross checked with the DNA. TRBV1 is a pseudogene segment. This CDR3 comprises 11 residues. Here the CDR3 DNA reads TGCACCAGCAAGAGAACAGATACGCAGTATTTT. It codes for CTSKRTDTQYF.

As to this clone: One end of the junction is discordant with germline, which a read error may explain. Other DNA sequences in the sample encode the same CDR3. The chain uses TRBV27 and TRBJ1-5; 7 bases agree with TRBD1. The CDR3 is 14 residues long. Germline V gives CDR1 MNHEY, CDR2 SMNVEV (reference sequence). CDR3 in amino acids: CASSQQGWNQPQHF. The CDR3 DNA is TGTGCCAGCAGTCAACAGGGGTGGAATCAACCCCAGCATTTT.

The chain uses TRBV28 and TRBJ2-7; 7 bases align to TRBD1. The V segment lost 5 bases and the J segment 2 bases; nucleotides outside the gene matches: 6. CDR1 is MDHEN and CDR2 is SYDVKM in the germline V gene. The CDR3 totals 14 residues. The CDR3 reads CASSLQGYTYEQYF. CDR3 in DNA: TGTGCCAGCAGTCTACAGGGGTATACCTACGAGCAGTACTTC.

Worth noting for this clone: Compared with germline, one end of the junction differs, possibly owing to a read error. V and J are TRBV7-2 and TRBJ1-2, with 9 nucleotides matching TRBD1. Germline-derived CDR1 and CDR2 are SGHTA and FQGNSA. The CDR3 is 16 residues long. The CDR3 coding sequence is TGTGCCAGCACCCCCCATGGGACAGGGCTTAACTATGGCCACACCTTC. Translated: CASTPHGTGLNYGHTF.

There are a few counts of this clone. The CDR3 sequence: CASSLERNSHTEAFF. The CDR3 bases are TGTGCCAGCAGCTTAGAGCGGAACAGCCACACTGAAGCTTTCTTT. The chain has TRBV13 and TRBJ1-1; D ambiguous. The CDR3 is 15 residues long. Germline V lookup: CDR1 PRHDT, CDR2 FYEKMQ (reference sequence). Trimming removed 1 base at V and 3 bases at J, with 12 bases between.

The CDR3 nucleotides are TGTGCCAGCAGCCCCGCCTGGGACAGTAAAAATACGCAGTATTTT. This encodes CASSPAWDSKNTQYF. This sequence joins TRBV7-9 and TRBJ2-3; TRBD1 agrees at 7 bases. The J segment lost 7 bases and the V segment lost 5 bases, leaving 12 bases of the junction unmatched. Germline loops: CDR1 SEHNR, CDR2 FQNEAQ (reference sequence). This CDR3 has 15 residues.

The chain joins TRBV5-4 to TRBJ2-7; 11 nucleotides match TRBD2. Germline CDR1 is SGHNT and CDR2 is YYREEE (reference sequence). The J segment lost 4 bases and the V segment lost 6 bases, leaving 3 bases of the junction unmatched. The CDR3 contains 13 residues. The CDR3 nucleotides are TGTGCCAGCAAGTCTAGCGGGAGGTACGAGCAGTACTTC. This translates into CASKSSGRYEQYF. Full variable domain (outside the CDR3, taken from reference TRBV5-4 and TRBJ2-7): ETGVTQSPTHLIKTRGQQVTLRCSSQSGHNTVSWYQQALGQGPQFIFQYYREEENGRGNFPPRFSGLQFPNYSSELNVNALELDDSALYLCASKSSGRYEQYFGPGTRLTVT.

This chain links TRBV19 with TRBJ1-2; 9 bases align to TRBD1. V lost 3 bases and J lost 6; bases outside the gene matches: 8. The V gene's germline CDR1 is LNHDA and CDR2 SQIVND (reference sequence). This CDR3 spans 15 amino acids. The CDR3 DNA sequence: TGTGCCAGTAGTATCATCGAACAGGGGGCGGATGGCTACACCTTC. This codes for CASSIIEQGADGYTF. Together with reference TRBV19 and TRBJ1-2, the CDR3 gives the full variable domain: DGGITQSPKYLFRKEGQNVTLSCEQNLNHDAMYWYRQDPGQGLRLIYYSQIVNDFQKGDIAEGYSVSREKKESFPLTVTSAQKNPTAFYLCASSIIEQGADGYTFGSGTRLTVV.

This chain connects TRBV5-1 to TRBJ2-7, with D hard to call. Trimming removed 5 bases at V and 4 bases at J, with 10 bases between. The CDR3 has 12 amino acids. Germline V gene sequence: CDR1 SGHRS, CDR2 YFSETQ. CDR3 coding DNA: TGCGCCAGCAGGGAGAGAGGTTACGAGCAGTACTTC. Residues: CASRERGYEQYF.

The V gene is TRBV18, the J gene TRBJ1-2; 9 nucleotides align to TRBD1. The CDR3 loop spans 14 amino acids. The V gene's germline CDR1 is KGHSH and CDR2 LQKENI. The ends lost 2 bases at V and 8 bases at J; junction bases unmatched: 6. The CDR3 DNA sequence: TGTGCCAGCTCACCAATGGGACAGGGTCGGGGCTACACCTTC. This translates into CASSPMGQGRGYTF.

The genes are TRBV11-3 and TRBJ2-6; 10 bases are shared with TRBD2. J gave up 19 bases and V 1 base, and 7 bases lay outside the gene matches. CDR3 size: 13 residues. The germline V gene has CDR1 SGHNT and CDR2 YENEEA. DNA for the CDR3: TGTGCCAGCAGCTTAGTGGCTAGCGGGGGTCTAACTTTC. The encoded protein is CASSLVASGGLTF.

The chain couples TRBV9 to TRBJ2-2, with a tentative D call TRBD2 (5 bases). CDR3 length: 17 residues. The V gene lost 0 bases and the J gene lost 4 bases, with 16 bases spanning the gap. Germline CDR1 and CDR2: SGDLS and YYNGEE. The CDR3 sequence is CASSVAPPGLSTGELFF. The CDR3 DNA reads as TGTGCCAGCAGCGTAGCCCCTCCCGGACTGAGCACCGGGGAGCTGTTTTTT.

This chain joins TRBV5-1 and TRBJ2-7; a weak D match, TRBD1 (7 bases). CDR1 is SGHRS and CDR2 is YFSETQ in the germline V gene. Between the trimmed V and J ends, which lost 0 bases and 4 bases, there was a span of 20 bases. This CDR3 has 17 amino acids. The chain's CDR3 is CASSLGYGGTALYEQYF. The CDR3 DNA sequence: TGCGCCAGCAGCTTGGGGTATGGAGGGACAGCCCTTTACGAGCAGTACTTC.

The rearrangement joins TRBV2 to TRBJ1-1; 7 nucleotides match TRBD1. This CDR3 spans 14 amino acids. J gave up 10 bases and V 8 bases, and 16 bases lay outside the gene matches. Per the germline V gene, CDR1 is SNHLY and CDR2 is FYNNEI. In DNA form, the CDR3 reads TGTGCCAGCCTCCTGACAGGGACACCCCGGGGAGCTTTCTTT. It encodes CASLLTGTPRGAFF.